This T cell receptor beta chain was captured by sequencing in a study of OX40 agonist ivuxolimab in advanced cancers. Study information: There were three patients with partial responses, one having hepatocellular carcinoma and two cutaneous melanoma.

Assay: immunoSEQ multiplex PCR; the TCRdb copy retains only in-frame clones and omits some. The sample records approximately 58,000 clones, about 86% being singletons. Cycle 7 day 1, cycle 4 day 1, and baseline were the timepoints at which blood was sampled. CDR3 length: 15 amino acids. Germline CDR1 is SGHRS and CDR2 is YFSETQ. V dropped 4 bases and J dropped 3; count of bases not matched to a gene: 2. The chain joins TRBV5-1 to TRBJ2-1, with 12 bases fitting TRBD2. The sequences come from CD4+ or CD8+ T cells sorted from blood, collected in a trial of the OX40 agonist ivuxolimab. The receptor was derived from an adult with an advanced solid tumor such as melanoma, head and neck, liver or kidney cancer. The CDR3 DNA is TGCGCCAGCAGCGAACTAGCGGGGGGCTACAATGAGCAGTTCTTC. The encoded protein is CASSELAGGYNEQFF.